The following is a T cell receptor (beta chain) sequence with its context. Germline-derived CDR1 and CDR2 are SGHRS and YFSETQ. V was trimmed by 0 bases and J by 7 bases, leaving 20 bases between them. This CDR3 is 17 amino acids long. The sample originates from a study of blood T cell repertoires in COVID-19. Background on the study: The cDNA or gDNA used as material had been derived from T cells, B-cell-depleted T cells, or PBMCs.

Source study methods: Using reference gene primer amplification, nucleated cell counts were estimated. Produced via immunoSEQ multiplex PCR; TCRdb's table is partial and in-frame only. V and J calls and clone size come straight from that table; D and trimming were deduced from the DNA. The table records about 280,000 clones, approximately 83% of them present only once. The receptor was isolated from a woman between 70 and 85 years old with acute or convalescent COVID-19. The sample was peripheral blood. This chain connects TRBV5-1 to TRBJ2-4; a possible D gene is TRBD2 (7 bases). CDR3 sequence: CASSLVPPAGARNIQYF. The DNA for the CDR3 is TGCGCCAGCAGCTTGGTGCCACCCGCGGGGGCAAGGAACATTCAGTACTTC.